The entry below describes one T cell receptor (beta chain). Generated by immunoSEQ multiplex PCR, the TCRdb table keeps only in-frame clones and is missing some. Of about 230,000 clones in the sample, over 75% were seen once. Residents of about 25 US areas, aged roughly 18 to 90 years, made up the participants. Categorization into cohorts depended on clinical history that participants reported. Participants classified as exposed had met a COVID-19 case within 2 weeks before study entry. The source of the sample is a study of blood T cell repertoires in COVID-19. The germline V gene encodes CDR1 LNHDA and CDR2 SQIVND (reference sequence). Unmatched junction bases numbered 8, after V lost 3 bases and J lost 6 bases. This CDR3 is 16 amino acids long.

Sequenced sample: PBMCs or T cells enriched from blood (not recorded which). The V call is TRBV19, the J call TRBJ2-2, with 9 positions matching TRBD1. The receptor was isolated from a woman aged 25-40 years who had been exposed to COVID-19. The CDR3 protein is CASSISTGGEAGELFF. The CDR3 DNA sequence: TGTGCCAGTAGTATTTCCACAGGGGGCGAGGCCGGGGAGCTGTTTTTT.